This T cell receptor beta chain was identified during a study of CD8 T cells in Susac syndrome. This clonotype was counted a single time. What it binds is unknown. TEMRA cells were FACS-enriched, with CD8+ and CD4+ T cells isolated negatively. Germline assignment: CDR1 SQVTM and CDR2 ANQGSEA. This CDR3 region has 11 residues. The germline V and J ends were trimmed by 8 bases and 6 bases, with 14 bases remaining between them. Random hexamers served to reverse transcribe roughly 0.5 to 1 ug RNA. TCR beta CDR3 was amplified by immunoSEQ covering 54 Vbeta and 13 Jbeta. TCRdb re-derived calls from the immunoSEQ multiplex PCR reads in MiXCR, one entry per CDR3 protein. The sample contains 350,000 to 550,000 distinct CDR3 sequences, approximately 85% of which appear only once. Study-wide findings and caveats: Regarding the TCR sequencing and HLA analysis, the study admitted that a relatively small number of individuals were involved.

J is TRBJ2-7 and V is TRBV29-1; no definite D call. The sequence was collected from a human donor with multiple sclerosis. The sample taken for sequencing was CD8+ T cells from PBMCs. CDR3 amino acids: CSSRWGAEQYF. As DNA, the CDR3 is TGCAGCTCTAGGTGGGGTGCCGAGCAGTACTTC.